The 19 T cell receptor beta chains reported below all come from one sample, sequenced in a study of siplizumab effects on memory and regulatory T cells. This table comes from immunoSEQ multiplex PCR, and its TCRdb copy is limited to in-frame clones, with some not included. The table includes about 100,000 clones, about 94% detected once. Source material: non-Treg CD4+ T cells sorted from blood. The receptor source for this set is a human donor in good health.

This chain links TRBV7-3 with TRBJ2-7; D is possibly TRBD1 (6 bases). The CDR3 extends over 14 amino acids. Trimming left V 5 bases short and J 0 bases short, with 11 bases between. Germline lookup yields CDR1 SGHTA and CDR2 FQGTGA. This CDR3 is CASSPRDNSYEQYF. The DNA for the CDR3 is TGTGCCAGCAGCCCCCGGGACAACTCCTACGAGCAGTACTTC.

The V and J genes are TRBV29-1 and TRBJ2-3; D gene ambiguous. Trimming removed 2 bases at V and 4 bases at J, with 13 bases between. The CDR3 spans 14 residues. Germline CDR1 SQVTM, CDR2 ANQGSEA. The CDR3 DNA reads TGCAGCGTTGAAAAGGCGGTCCGATCAGATACGCAGTATTTT. It is translated as CSVEKAVRSDTQYF.

J is TRBJ2-1 and V is TRBV18, with unresolved D. CDR3 length: 13 amino acids. Trimming stripped 2 bases from V and 4 bases from J, with 6 bases between. Germline loops: CDR1 KGHSH, CDR2 LQKENI. CDR3 DNA: TGTGCCAGCTCACCATTAACATACAATGAGCAGTTCTTC. Amino acids: CASSPLTYNEQFF.

V gene TRBV14 combines with J gene TRBJ1-2; 9 bases match TRBD1. The CDR3 has 14 residues. V shed 0 bases, J shed 13 bases, and the junction held 9 bases outside the gene matches. Per germline, CDR1 SGHDN and CDR2 FVKESK. CDR3 nucleotide sequence: TGTGCCAGCAGCCAAGAGGGGACAGGGCCCCTTATCACCTTC. Encoded protein: CASSQEGTGPLITF.

The V call is TRBV7-8, the J call TRBJ2-7, with D perhaps being TRBD1 or TRBD2 (5 bases each). Trimming left V 5 bases short and J 6 bases short, with 17 bases between. The CDR3 has 14 amino acids. Germline CDR1 SGHVS, CDR2 FQNEAQ. CDR3 in amino acids: CASSPREGRPEQYF. CDR3 DNA sequence: TGTGCCAGCAGCCCGCGAGAGGGGCGGCCCGAGCAGTACTTC.

This chain joins TRBV18 and TRBJ1-4; 10 nucleotides line up with TRBD1. V lost 4 bases and J lost 8; bases outside the gene matches: 4. Germline V gene data show CDR1 as KGHSH and CDR2 as LQKENI. The CDR3 runs to 14 residues. The CDR3 DNA follows: TGTGCCAGCTCACTCGGGACAGGGGACGAAAAACTGTTTTTT. This gives the protein CASSLGTGDEKLFF.

This sequence joins TRBV27 and TRBJ2-2; D is undetermined. The CDR3 is made up of 14 amino acids. The V gene's germline CDR1 is MNHEY and CDR2 SMNVEV (reference sequence). Trimming pared 2 bases from V and 1 base from J, leaving 5 bases between. In DNA, the CDR3 is TGTGCCAGCAGTTTACAAGGGAACACCGGGGAGCTGTTTTTT. Translating gives CASSLQGNTGELFF.

The chain employs TRBV18 and TRBJ1-2; D is uncertain. Trimming removed 3 bases from V and 4 bases from J, with 12 bases in between. The germline gives CDR1 KGHSH, CDR2 LQKENI. The CDR3 is 14 amino acids. Here the CDR3 DNA reads TGTGCCAGCTCACCTAACAGAGCATCCTATGGCTACACCTTC. Amino acid sequence: CASSPNRASYGYTF.

DNA of the CDR3: TGTGCCAGCAGTTTTGACAAGTTGGCAGATACGCAGTATTTT. Protein product: CASSFDKLADTQYF. The chain joins TRBV28 to TRBJ2-3; D unresolved. The V end was cut by 3 bases, the J end by 4 bases, with 11 bases between. The CDR3 has 14 amino acids. CDR1 and CDR2 (germline): MDHEN, SYDVKM. The whole variable domain, remainder taken from reference TRBV28 and TRBJ2-3, is DVKVTQSSRYLVKRTGEKVFLECVQDMDHENMFWYRQDPGLGLRLIYFSYDVKMKEKGDIPEGYSVSREKKERFSLILESASTNQTSMYLCASSFDKLADTQYFGPGTRLTVL.

This clone was recorded only once. This chain links TRBV11-3 with TRBJ2-7, with TRBD1 as a possible D gene (6 bases). From germline, CDR1 is SGHNT and CDR2 YENEEA. V was pared by 2 bases and J by 6 bases, with 11 bases between. The CDR3 totals 13 residues. CDR3 region: CASSLTGTGEQYF. The CDR3 nucleotides read TGTGCCAGCAGCTTAACAGGGACGGGCGAGCAGTACTTC.

This clone was detected once. V usage is TRBV6-5 and J usage is TRBJ2-2; unclear D gene. V shed 6 bases and J shed 2 bases, with 10 bases lying between them. CDR1 and CDR2 from the germline V gene are MNHEY and SVGAGI. CDR3 length: 14 residues. The CDR3 region has the DNA TGTGCCAGCAGGGCGAGTAGTAACACCGGGGAGCTGTTTTTT. Its protein product is CASRASSNTGELFF.

This rearrangement joins TRBV6-5 to TRBJ1-2, with D possibly TRBD1 on 6 matching bases. Germline V gene data show CDR1 as MNHEY and CDR2 as SVGAGI. This CDR3 has 15 amino acids. Trimming took 2 bases from V and 8 from J, leaving 18 bases between them. The CDR3 loop is CASSYGGPPGEGYTF. CDR3 bases: TGTGCCAGCAGTTACGGGGGCCCCCCAGGAGAGGGCTACACCTTC.

V gene TRBV11-3 combines with J gene TRBJ2-1; TRBD2 aligns across 16 bases. The CDR3 consists of 17 residues. V gave up 5 bases and J gave up 3 bases; unmatched junction bases: 4. Germline V gene sequence: CDR1 SGHNT, CDR2 YENEEA. The DNA for the CDR3 is TGTGCCAGCAGCCCAGGGACTAGCGGGAGGGTCTACAATGAGCAGTTCTTC. Translation: CASSPGTSGRVYNEQFF.

This chain's CDR3 is CASSARRDSTNEKLFF. CDR3 nucleotides: TGTGCCAGCAGCGCGCGAAGGGACAGTACTAATGAAAAACTGTTTTTT. The chain couples TRBV9 to TRBJ1-4; TRBD1 agrees at 7 bases. This CDR3 has 16 residues. CDR1 and CDR2 from the germline V gene are SGDLS and YYNGEE. The V gene end was trimmed by 3 bases and the J gene end by 2 bases; junction bases not matched to a gene: 7.

The rearrangement joins TRBV7-8 to TRBJ1-3, with D hard to call. Germline CDR1 and CDR2: SGHVS and FQNEAQ. Trimming removed 1 base at V and 0 bases at J, with 10 bases between. This CDR3 region has 16 residues. CDR3 coding DNA: TGTGCCAGCAGCTTAGTTTTCCGGAGCTCTGGAAACACCATATATTTT. Translated: CASSLVFRSSGNTIYF.

The V gene is TRBV11-1, the J gene TRBJ1-1; possibly TRBD1 for D (6 bases). Germline V gene lookup returns CDR1 SGHAT and CDR2 FQDESV (reference sequence). The V end was cut by 4 bases, the J end by 4 bases, with 22 bases between. The CDR3 runs 17 residues. CDR3 loop: CASSSKGDTGTGTEAFF. CDR3 coding DNA: TGTGCCAGCAGCTCCAAGGGGGATACAGGGACGGGCACTGAAGCTTTCTTT.

V is TRBV9 and J is TRBJ2-1, with 7 bases matching TRBD2. V was clipped by 6 bases and J by 1 base; unmatched bases: 1. CDR1 and CDR2 (germline): SGDLS, YYNGEE. The CDR3 sequence is 13 residues long. The CDR3: CASTAGSYNEQFF. CDR3 DNA sequence: TGTGCCAGCACAGCGGGATCCTACAATGAGCAGTTCTTC. Based on the CDR3 plus reference TRBV9 and TRBJ2-1, the full variable domain is DSGVTQTPKHLITATGQRVTLRCSPRSGDLSVYWYQQSLDQGLQFLIQYYNGEERAKGNILERFSAQQFPDLHSELNLSSLELGDSALYFCASTAGSYNEQFFGPGTRLTVL.

The CDR3 region is CASSLRGGPGDLEQYF. Written as DNA, the CDR3 is TGCGCCAGCAGCTTAAGAGGGGGGCCGGGAGACCTCGAGCAGTACTTC. The genes are TRBV5-1 and TRBJ2-7; D is possibly TRBD1 or TRBD2 (6 bases each). CDR1 and CDR2 from the germline V gene are SGHRS and YFSETQ. The V and J ends lost 2 bases and 6 bases respectively, with 21 bases between them. The CDR3 runs 16 residues.

This chain connects TRBV19 to TRBJ2-3, with a weak D call TRBD2 (6 bases). The CDR3 sequence is 15 residues long. The germline V gene encodes CDR1 LNHDA and CDR2 SQIVND (reference sequence). V lost 3 bases and J lost 1, with 11 bases in between. The CDR3 protein is CASSIRGYGTDTQYF. CDR3 nucleotide sequence: TGTGCCAGTAGTATCCGGGGGTACGGCACAGATACGCAGTATTTT. Full variable domain (outside the CDR3, taken from reference TRBV19 and TRBJ2-3): DGGITQSPKYLFRKEGQNVTLSCEQNLNHDAMYWYRQDPGQGLRLIYYSQIVNDFQKGDIAEGYSVSREKKESFPLTVTSAQKNPTAFYLCASSIRGYGTDTQYFGPGTRLTVL.